The rows below give T cell receptor beta chains drawn from one sample of a study of blood T cell repertoires in COVID-19. Data came from immunoSEQ multiplex PCR; TCRdb stores just in-frame clones and leaves some out. The top ten clones hold 1.9% of a sample with about 240,000 clones, over 80% of them seen once. The sample comprised peripheral blood. The source is a man aged 25-40 years who had recovered from COVID-19. CDR3s include the opening cysteine and the closing phenylalanine or tryptophan. The D gene is left open where the match is weak. A clone size is listed for some rows: how often the clone was seen (once, few, many), or a class if it is expanded.

j_call | cdr3_length | clone_size | d_call | v_call | cdr3_aa | cdr3_nt
TRBJ2-4 | 14 | . | . | TRBV10-3 | CAISESTGENIQYF | TGTGCCATCAGTGAGTCGACGGGGGAAAACATTCAGTACTTC
TRBJ1-1 | 14 | . | TRBD1 | TRBV6-6 | CASGEQGLGTEAFF | TGTGCCAGCGGGGAACAGGGGCTCGGCACTGAAGCTTTCTTT
TRBJ2-7 | 15 | . | . | TRBV18 | CASTSLRARSYEQYF | TGTGCCAGCACCTCTCTGAGGGCTCGATCCTACGAGCAGTACTTC
TRBJ1-3 | 17 | . | . | TRBV5-6 | CASSLAGGFGSGNTIYF | TGTGCCAGCAGCTTGGCCGGGGGTTTTGGCTCTGGAAACACCATATATTTT
TRBJ1-1 | 18 | . | . | TRBV7-8 | CASSLMSRRGSGWTEAFF | TGTGCCAGCAGCTTAATGTCCCGGCGGGGCAGCGGATGGACTGAAGCTTTCTTT
TRBJ2-1 | 16 | . | TRBD2 | TRBV9 | CASSVLAGGPGNEQFF | TGTGCCAGCAGCGTTCTAGCGGGGGGGCCCGGCAATGAGCAGTTCTTC
TRBJ2-2 | 14 | . | . | TRBV7-3 | CASSPPGNTGELFF | TGTGCCAGCAGCCCCCCAGGGAACACCGGGGAGCTGTTTTTT
TRBJ1-1 | 14 | . | . | TRBV5-1 | CASSLAGGGTEAFF | TGCGCCAGCAGCTTGGCGGGGGGCGGCACTGAAGCTTTCTTT
TRBJ2-2 | 15 | . | TRBD1 | TRBV6-2/TRBV6-3 | CASSAGTGFPGELFF | TGTGCCAGCAGTGCCGGGACAGGGTTTCCCGGGGAGCTGTTTTTT
TRBJ2-1 | 15 | . | . | TRBV7-2 | CASSLVREREIEQFF | TGTGCCAGCAGCTTAGTAAGGGAACGGGAGATTGAGCAGTTCTTC
TRBJ2-1 | 20 | . | TRBD2 | TRBV4-1 | CASSQPRSRSGGASYNEQFF | TGCGCCAGCAGCCAACCTCGATCACGTAGCGGGGGGGCCTCCTACAATGAGCAGTTCTTC
TRBJ2-3 | 15 | once | TRBD2 | TRBV13 | CASSLGTSATDTQYF | TGTGCCAGCAGCCTCGGGACTAGCGCAACAGATACGCAGTATTTT
TRBJ2-2 | 17 | . | TRBD2 | TRBV27 | CASSLSRGGLSTGELFF | TGTGCCAGCAGTTTATCGCGGGGGGGCCTTAGTACCGGGGAGCTGTTTTTT
TRBJ2-1 | 16 | . | . | TRBV18 | CASSPPNRESYNEQFF | TGTGCCAGCTCACCCCCAAACAGGGAATCCTACAATGAGCAGTTCTTC
TRBJ2-1 | 15 | . | TRBD1 | TRBV24-1 | CATSDRGTGHNEQFF | TGTGCCACCAGTGACCGAGGGACAGGCCACAATGAGCAGTTCTTC
TRBJ1-6 | 15 | few | . | TRBV3-1/TRBV3-2 | CASSQDSALVLALHF | TGTGCCAGCAGCCAAGATAGCGCCCTCGTGTTAGCCCTCCACTTT
TRBJ1-2 | 16 | . | TRBD1 | TRBV4-1 | CASSPRQGASSYGYTF | TGCGCCAGCAGCCCGAGACAGGGGGCGTCTTCGTATGGCTACACCTTC